In this sample, the clone carrying this T cell receptor beta chain turned up a few times. How the authors handled the data: Amplification of reference gene primers was used by the study to estimate nucleated cell counts. Assay used: immunoSEQ multiplex PCR; TCRdb lists only in-frame clones, some missing. The V and J calls and clone size are taken from that table; D and trimming were inferred from the DNA. The data hold about 140,000 clones, with around 76% observed a single time. This record comes from a study of blood T cell repertoires in COVID-19. Study in general: Samples came from the United States, Italy and Spain, spanning acute and convalescent COVID-19.

This CDR3 contains 14 residues. Trimming took 4 bases from V and 5 from J, leaving 15 bases between them. CDR1 SGHNT and CDR2 YYREEE come from the germline V gene (reference sequence). V usage is TRBV5-4 and J usage is TRBJ2-5, with a tentative D call TRBD1 (5 bases). Sequencing was performed on peripheral blood. The sequence came from an older man with acute or convalescent COVID-19. The DNA for the CDR3 is TGTGCCAGCAGCGTGCAGGGTACCGACGAGACCCAGTACTTC. Residues: CASSVQGTDETQYF.